This T cell receptor (beta chain) was sequenced for a study of blood T cell repertoires in COVID-19. Study in general: COVID-19 samples, acute and convalescent, were from the United States, Italy and Spain.

This CDR3 is built from 15 residues. The V segment lost 1 base and the J segment 2 bases; nucleotides outside the gene matches: 2. Germline CDR1 is LGHNA and CDR2 is YSLEER. TCRdb's copy holds only in-frame clones and misses some; the assay was immunoSEQ multiplex PCR. The sample has 360,000 or so clones, under 90% seen once. This study enrolled people aged roughly 18 to 90 from about two dozen US geographic areas. The V and J genes are TRBV4-3 and TRBJ2-7; 10 bases are shared with TRBD2. This TCR was recovered from a woman in her twenties or thirties who had recovered from COVID-19. The specimen was PBMCs or T cells enriched from blood (not recorded which). The CDR3 is CASSQGTSGAYEQYF. The CDR3 coding sequence is TGCGCCAGCAGCCAAGGGACTAGCGGTGCCTACGAGCAGTACTTC.